The present T cell receptor beta chain was sequenced within a study of cytomegalovirus exposure and HLA in healthy donors. General study points: A prior analysis recorded that most TCR beta V segments were productive about 90% or about 30% of the time. Some highly shared sequence variants likely arose as a pipeline artifact. The authors enumerated some 160 TCR beta chains as linked to cytomegalovirus.

This CDR3 is built from 15 residues. Germline V gives CDR1 MNHEY, CDR2 SVGAGI. With 5 bases clipped from V and 4 bases from J, the junction kept 7 bases outside the gene matches. PCR was performed using 60 Vbeta and 13 Jbeta primers. Generated by immunoSEQ multiplex PCR, the TCRdb table keeps only in-frame clones and is missing some. The data hold about 120,000 clones, with 50% to 75% observed a single time. Only a few counts were recorded for this clone. What it binds is unknown. This clonotype was obtained from a woman aged 40 to 49 in good health and CMV-seropositive. The genes are TRBV6-5 and TRBJ2-3; 9 positions match TRBD2. Sequencing used PBMCs. The CDR3 reads CASSKRGGGADTQYF. CDR3 nucleotide sequence: TGTGCCAGCAGTAAAAGAGGCGGGGGGGCAGATACGCAGTATTTT.